The 11 T cell receptor beta chains listed next were all sequenced from one sample in a study of cytomegalovirus exposure and HLA in healthy donors. PCR involved 60 Vbeta and 13 Jbeta primers. The method was immunoSEQ multiplex PCR; TCRdb's version includes in-frame clones alone and lacks a portion of them. Of about 140,000 clones detected, around two thirds appear once; the ten largest clones hold over 9.5%. Sequencing used PBMCs. The receptors were sampled from a man younger than 45 in good health and CMV-seropositive.

The rearrangement links TRBV5-4 to TRBJ2-7, with 8 bases fitting TRBD1. CDR3 length: 17 amino acids. Germline values: CDR1 SGHNT, CDR2 YYREEE (reference sequence). V trimming: 0 bases; J trimming: 2 bases; junction bases outside the gene matches: 10. The CDR3 DNA follows: TGTGCCAGCAGCTTGGACGGGGTCCGACAGGGGACCTACGAGCAGTACTTC. This codes for CASSLDGVRQGTYEQYF.

This clone was picked up one time. The rearrangement links TRBV6-4 to TRBJ2-7; TRBD1 aligns across 9 bases. Germline V gene lookup returns CDR1 MRHNA and CDR2 SNTAGT. The CDR3 has 18 residues. The ends lost 0 bases at V and 2 bases at J; junction bases unmatched: 11. CDR3 protein: CASSDSWGPGQGTYEQYF. The CDR3 nucleotides are TGTGCCAGCAGTGACTCTTGGGGACCGGGACAGGGTACCTACGAGCAGTACTTC.

The rearrangement links TRBV19 to TRBJ1-4; D gene ambiguous. V was cut by 10 bases and J by 4 bases, with 16 bases left in between. Germline-derived CDR1 and CDR2 are LNHDA and SQIVND (reference sequence). The CDR3 consists of 14 residues. The CDR3 DNA is TGTGCCACACTCGGGAGGGCTGTTAATGAAAAACTGTTTTTT. This gives the protein CATLGRAVNEKLFF.

V and J are TRBV27 and TRBJ2-7, with TRBD2 matching over 13 bases. Germline CDR1 reads MNHEY; CDR2 reads SMNVEV (reference sequence). Germline trimming cut 7 bases from V and 6 bases from J; bases unmatched to any gene: 9. This CDR3 spans 15 amino acids. The DNA of the CDR3 is TGTGCCAGCAAACTAGCGGGAGGGCCCCCCTGCGAGCAGTACTTC. Its translation: CASKLAGGPPCEQYF.

The V gene is TRBV27, the J gene TRBJ1-2; the match to TRBD1 covers 7 bases. The junction had 11 bases not matched to a gene; V was cut back by 6 bases and J by 4 bases. CDR3 length equals 15 residues. Germline CDR1 MNHEY, CDR2 SMNVEV (reference sequence). CDR3 protein: CASRPRDSIFYGYTF. CDR3 DNA sequence: TGTGCCAGCAGACCCCGGGACAGCATTTTCTATGGCTACACCTTC.

V gene TRBV28 combines with J gene TRBJ1-1; 9 nucleotides match TRBD1. This CDR3 spans 17 amino acids. The germline V gene encodes CDR1 MDHEN and CDR2 SYDVKM. The J segment lost 4 bases and the V segment lost 4 bases, leaving 13 bases of the junction unmatched. In nucleotides, the CDR3 is TGTGCCAGCAGTTCCCCGGGACAGGGCCCGCGAGGCACTGAAGCTTTCTTT. It is translated as CASSSPGQGPRGTEAFF.

The chain recombines TRBV28 with TRBJ1-2; D is possibly TRBD1 (5 bases). Trimming stripped 4 bases from V and 6 bases from J, with 6 bases between. CDR1 and CDR2 (germline): MDHEN, SYDVKM. This CDR3 has 11 residues. CDR3: CASSSTDGYTF. DNA for the CDR3: TGTGCCAGCAGTTCGACAGATGGCTACACCTTC.

The chain recombines TRBV10-1 with TRBJ2-3; 11 positions agree with TRBD2. Germline V gene sequence: CDR1 WNHNN, CDR2 SYGVQD (reference sequence). The CDR3 has 15 residues. Trimming removed 4 bases from V and 4 bases from J; junction bases left unmatched: 4. Here the CDR3 reads CASSGIAGGPDTQYF. CDR3 sequence (DNA): TGCGCCAGCAGTGGAATAGCGGGAGGGCCAGATACGCAGTATTTT.

The gene calls are TRBV7-9 and TRBJ1-1; D is unclear. The germline gives CDR1 SEHNR, CDR2 FQNEAQ (reference sequence). The CDR3 covers 13 residues. V lost 1 base to trimming and J lost 6 bases, with 9 bases between them. The CDR3 loop is CASSLVVASEAFF. CDR3 nucleotide sequence: TGTGCCAGCAGCTTAGTTGTGGCCTCTGAAGCTTTCTTT.

The chain links TRBV14 to TRBJ1-3; D call uncertain. The germline V gene has CDR1 SGHDN and CDR2 FVKESK. CDR3 size: 13 residues. Trimming removed 3 bases at V and 3 bases at J, with 6 bases between. The CDR3 loop reads CASSQSVGNTIYF. The CDR3 region has the DNA TGTGCCAGCAGCCAGTCAGTTGGAAACACCATATATTTT.

A few counts support this clone. The chain links TRBV5-1 to TRBJ1-1; no firm D call. Trimming stripped 2 bases from V and 2 bases from J, with 7 bases between. The CDR3 is 13 amino acids. The germline V gene has CDR1 SGHRS and CDR2 YFSETQ. The CDR3 loop is CASSFERNTEAFF. Here the CDR3 DNA reads TGCGCCAGCAGCTTCGAGAGAAACACTGAAGCTTTCTTT.